This T cell receptor (beta chain) was recorded in a study of cytomegalovirus exposure and HLA in healthy donors. Notes on this clone: The antigen is undetermined.

Germline V CDR1 and CDR2: MNHEY, SVGAGI. The CDR3 contains 13 residues. After removal of 8 bases from V and 4 bases from J, the junction contained 4 bases not matched to a gene. Study observations and caveats: DRB1 showed the most TCR associations and HLA-C the fewest in a later analysis, as rates varied by HLA locus.

The PCR employed 60 Vbeta primers together with 13 Jbeta primers. Clones were read by immunoSEQ multiplex PCR, and TCRdb kept only the in-frame ones, dropping some. The sample shows around 67,000 clones, roughly 65% of them seen only once. The V gene is TRBV6-5, the J gene TRBJ2-7; 11 bases align to TRBD1. This sequence was found in a woman aged 30 to 39 in good health and CMV-seronegative. The material sequenced was PBMCs. The CDR3 nucleotides are TGTGCCAGCGGGGGACAGGGGGAATACGAGCAGTACTTC. Encoded protein: CASGGQGEYEQYF.